This is a list of T cell receptor beta chains from one sample in a study of blood T cell repertoires in COVID-19. TCRdb's table, derived via immunoSEQ multiplex PCR, lists solely in-frame clones and lacks some. The repertoire includes about 57,000 clones, about 90% of them detected once, and around 20% sits in the top ten. Sequencing input: peripheral blood. The receptors derive from a woman of 80 years or more with COVID-19, enrolled during active disease. The CDR3 runs from the conserved cysteine through the conserved F or W. The D gene is left open where the match is weak. Rows may omit the clone size; those that give it use once, few, many or a size class.

v_gene,j_gene,d_gene,abundance,CDR3nt,CDR3aa
TRBV25-1,TRBJ2-3,NA,NA,TGTGCCAGCAGTGTGGGGAGAGCTACGCAGTATTTT,CASSVGRATQYF
TRBV7-9,TRBJ2-1,TRBD1,NA,TGTGCCAGCAGGACAGGGGTTGGGACCTACAATGAGCAGTTCTTC,CASRTGVGTYNEQFF
TRBV19,TRBJ1-5,NA,NA,TGTGCCACTCGGGGGACCGGGGAGAGCAATCAGCCCCAGCATTTT,CATRGTGESNQPQHF
TRBV6-4,TRBJ2-3,NA,NA,TGTGCCACCCCCCCTCGAAGGGGCGGCCAGCCAGATACGCAGTACTTT,CATPPRRGGQPDTQYF
TRBV5-1,TRBJ2-5,TRBD1,NA,TGCGCCAGCAGCCTGGACAGGTCCCAAGAGACCCAGTACTTC,CASSLDRSQETQYF
TRBV27,TRBJ2-1,TRBD2,once,TGTGCCAGCACCCCTAGCGGTGTATACAATGAGCAGTTCTTC,CASTPSGVYNEQFF
TRBV7-2,TRBJ1-3,NA,NA,TGTGCCAGCAGCCTAGGTGTGGCCTCTCGAGGTGGAAACACCATATATTTT,CASSLGVASRGGNTIYF
TRBV6-6,TRBJ1-2,TRBD1,NA,TGTGCCAGCCGCCACACCAGGGGGGATCCGGCCTATGGCTACACCTTC,CASRHTRGDPAYGYTF
TRBV5-4,TRBJ2-7,NA,NA,TGTGCCAGCAGCGACATCTTGGGTCTCTACGAGCAGTACTTC,CASSDILGLYEQYF
TRBV2,TRBJ1-3,NA,once,TGTGCCAGCATCCGAGCCCCTCTCCAGGGACTTGGAAACACCATATATTTT,CASIRAPLQGLGNTIYF
TRBV6-5,TRBJ2-7,TRBD2,NA,TGTGCCAGCAGTCCCTACGCGGGGGGGCCTTTCGAGCAGTACTTC,CASSPYAGGPFEQYF
TRBV19,TRBJ2-1,TRBD2,NA,TGTGCCAGTAGTATCGGTAGCGGGGGGGCCTATTCCTACAATGAGCAGTTCTTC,CASSIGSGGAYSYNEQFF
TRBV6-5,TRBJ2-2,TRBD1,NA,TGTGCCAGCAGACTGGACAGGGACACCGGGGAGCTGTTTTTT,CASRLDRDTGELFF
TRBV5-1,TRBJ1-1,NA,NA,TGCGCCAGCAGCTCAAGCCAGAGAGGTGAAGCTTTCTTT,CASSSSQRGEAFF
TRBV14,TRBJ1-1,NA,NA,TGTGCCAGCAGCCCAGGGCTGGGGGCGAACACTGAAGCTTTCTTT,CASSPGLGANTEAFF
TRBV27,TRBJ2-1,TRBD2,NA,TGTGCCAGCAGTTTAAGACTAGCGGGGAGGAATGAGCAGTTCTTC,CASSLRLAGRNEQFF
TRBV15,TRBJ2-7,TRBD1,NA,TGTGCCACCAGCAGAGATCGAGGGGGCGGCGAGCAGTACTTC,CATSRDRGGGEQYF
TRBV6-1,TRBJ2-7,NA,NA,TGTGCCAGCAGTGATCTGAGGAGCTCCTACGAGCAGTACTTC,CASSDLRSSYEQYF
TRBV19,TRBJ1-2,NA,NA,TGTGCCAGTAACCAACCGGGGACTAACTATGGCTACACCTTC,CASNQPGTNYGYTF
TRBV6-6,TRBJ2-1,NA,NA,TGTGCCAGCAATCTTAGCGGTGAGCAGTTCTTC,CASNLSGEQFF
TRBV6-5,TRBJ2-7,TRBD2,NA,TGTGCCAGCAGTTCCCCTAGCGGGGGCCGATACGAGCAGTACTTC,CASSSPSGGRYEQYF
TRBV11-1,TRBJ2-2,NA,NA,TGTGCCAGCAGCCGCAGGGGCCTAGATACCGGGGAGCTGTTTTTT,CASSRRGLDTGELFF
TRBV7-2,TRBJ1-2,NA,NA,TGTGCCAGCAGCTTAGAAAGGGGTCGACTTGGCTACACCTTC,CASSLERGRLGYTF
TRBV7-2,TRBJ2-1,TRBD1,NA,TGTGCCAGCAGCTTAGGGGGGACAGGGCGGAATGAGCAGTTCTTC,CASSLGGTGRNEQFF
TRBV9,TRBJ2-3,NA,NA,TGTGCCAGCAGGGGCCCAGACACAGATACGCAGTATTTT,CASRGPDTDTQYF
TRBV27,TRBJ2-5,TRBD1,NA,TGTGCCAGTCGCCGCCAGGTGGGACAGGGGTCTGAGACCCAGTACTTC,CASRRQVGQGSETQYF
TRBV6-5,TRBJ2-3,TRBD2,once,TGTGCCAGCAGTTACGGGCTAGCGGGGGACTTGGATACGCAGTATTTT,CASSYGLAGDLDTQYF
TRBV27,TRBJ2-1,TRBD2,NA,TGTGCCAGCAGGACTAGCGGGGTCTACAATGAGCAGTTCTTC,CASRTSGVYNEQFF
TRBV6-5,TRBJ2-2,TRBD2,NA,TGTGCCAGCAGTTACTCGCCGGGGGGGAACACCGGGGAGCTGTTTTTT,CASSYSPGGNTGELFF